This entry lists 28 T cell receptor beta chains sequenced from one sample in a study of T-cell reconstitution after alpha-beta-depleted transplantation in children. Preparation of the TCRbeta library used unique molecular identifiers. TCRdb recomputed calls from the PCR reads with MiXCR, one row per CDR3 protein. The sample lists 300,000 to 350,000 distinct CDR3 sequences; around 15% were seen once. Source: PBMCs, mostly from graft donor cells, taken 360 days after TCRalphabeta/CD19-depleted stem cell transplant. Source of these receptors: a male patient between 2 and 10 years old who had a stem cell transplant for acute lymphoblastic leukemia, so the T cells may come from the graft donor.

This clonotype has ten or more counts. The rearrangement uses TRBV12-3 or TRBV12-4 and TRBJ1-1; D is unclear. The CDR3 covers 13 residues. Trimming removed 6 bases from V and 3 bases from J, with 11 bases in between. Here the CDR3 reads CASSRRRDTEAFF. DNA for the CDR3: TGTGCCAGCAGCCGCCGCCGGGACACTGAAGCTTTCTTT.

The chain's CDR3 is CASSEGPGPGVITYEQYF. The CDR3 DNA reads as TGTGCCAGCAGTGAAGGCCCAGGGCCAGGCGTAATAACCTACGAGCAGTACTTC. This chain uses TRBV6-1 with TRBJ2-7, with D maybe TRBD1 (5 bases). V lost 1 base to trimming and J lost 2 bases, with 21 bases between them. CDR1 is MNHNS and CDR2 is SASEGT in the germline V gene. The CDR3 runs to 18 residues.

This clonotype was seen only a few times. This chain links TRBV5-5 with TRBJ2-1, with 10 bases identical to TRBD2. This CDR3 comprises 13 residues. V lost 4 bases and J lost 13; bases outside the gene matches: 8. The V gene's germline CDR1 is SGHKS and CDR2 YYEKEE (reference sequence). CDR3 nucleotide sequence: TGTGCCAGCAGCCCGGGACTAGCGTCGGAACAGTTCTTC. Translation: CASSPGLASEQFF.

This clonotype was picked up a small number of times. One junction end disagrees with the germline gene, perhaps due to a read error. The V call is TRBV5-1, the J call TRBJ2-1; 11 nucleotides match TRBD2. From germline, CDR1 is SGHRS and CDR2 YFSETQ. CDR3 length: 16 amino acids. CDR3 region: CASSLTSGLADNEQFF. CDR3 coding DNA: TGTGCCAGCAGCTTGACGTCGGGACTAGCGGACAATGAGCAGTTCTTC.

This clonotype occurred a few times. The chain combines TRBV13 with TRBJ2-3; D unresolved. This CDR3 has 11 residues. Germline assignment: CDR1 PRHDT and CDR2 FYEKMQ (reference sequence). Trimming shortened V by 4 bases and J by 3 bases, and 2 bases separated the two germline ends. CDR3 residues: CASSWTDTQYF. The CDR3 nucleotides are TGTGCCAGCAGCTGGACAGATACGCAGTATTTT.

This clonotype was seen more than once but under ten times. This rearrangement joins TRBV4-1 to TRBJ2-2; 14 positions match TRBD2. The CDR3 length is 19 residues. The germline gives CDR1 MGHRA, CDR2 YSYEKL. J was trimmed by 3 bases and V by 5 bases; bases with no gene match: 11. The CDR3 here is CASSTRTSGRIMDTGELFF. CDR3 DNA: TGCGCCAGCAGCACGCGGACTAGCGGGAGGATTATGGACACCGGGGAGCTGTTTTTT.

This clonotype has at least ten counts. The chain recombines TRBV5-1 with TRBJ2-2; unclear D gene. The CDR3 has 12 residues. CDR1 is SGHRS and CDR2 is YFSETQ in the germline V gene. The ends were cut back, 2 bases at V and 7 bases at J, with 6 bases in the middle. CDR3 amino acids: CASSLGIGELFF. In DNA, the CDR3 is TGCGCCAGCAGCTTAGGTATCGGGGAGCTGTTTTTT.

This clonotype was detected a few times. CDR3 bases: TGCGCCAGCAGCCTACGACCAGGGGGCGTAGGTGAAAAACTGTTTTTT. Residues: CASSLRPGGVGEKLFF. The rearrangement joins TRBV5-1 to TRBJ1-4; 8 nucleotides agree with TRBD1. Germline V CDR1 and CDR2: SGHRS, YFSETQ. This CDR3 is 16 amino acids long. Trimming at V came to 4 bases and at J to 7 bases, leaving 12 bases not matched to a gene.

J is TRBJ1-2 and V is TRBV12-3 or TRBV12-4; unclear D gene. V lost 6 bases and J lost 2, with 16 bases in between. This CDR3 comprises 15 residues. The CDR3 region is CASRGGPSRNYGYTF. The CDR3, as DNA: TGTGCCAGCAGAGGCGGACCTTCGAGGAACTATGGCTACACCTTC.

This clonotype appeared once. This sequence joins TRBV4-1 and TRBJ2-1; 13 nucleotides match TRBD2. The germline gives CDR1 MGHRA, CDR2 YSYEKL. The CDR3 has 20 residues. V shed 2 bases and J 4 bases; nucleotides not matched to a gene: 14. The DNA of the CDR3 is TGCGCCAGCAGCCAACAACTACTAGCGGGAGGGAAGGGGGGTTACAATGAGCAGTTCTTC. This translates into CASSQQLLAGGKGGYNEQFF.

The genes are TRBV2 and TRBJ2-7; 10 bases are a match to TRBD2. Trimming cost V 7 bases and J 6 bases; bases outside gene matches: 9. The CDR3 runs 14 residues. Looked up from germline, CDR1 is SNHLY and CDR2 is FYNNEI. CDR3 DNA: TGTGCCAGCAACCCTAGCGGGAGAGTCGGCGAGCAGTACTTC. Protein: CASNPSGRVGEQYF.

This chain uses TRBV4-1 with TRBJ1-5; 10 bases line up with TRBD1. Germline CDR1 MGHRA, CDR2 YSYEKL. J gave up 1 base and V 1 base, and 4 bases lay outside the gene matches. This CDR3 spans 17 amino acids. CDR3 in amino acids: CASSQGDRGWSNQPQHF. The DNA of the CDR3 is TGCGCCAGCAGCCAAGGGGACAGGGGATGGAGCAATCAGCCCCAGCATTTT.

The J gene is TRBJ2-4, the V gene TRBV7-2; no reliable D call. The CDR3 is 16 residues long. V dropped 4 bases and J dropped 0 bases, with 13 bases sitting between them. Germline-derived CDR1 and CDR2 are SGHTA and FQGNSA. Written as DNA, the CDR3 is TGTGCCAGCAGCTCCCCCCCCCTTTTAGCCAAAAACATTCAGTACTTC. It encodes CASSSPPLLAKNIQYF. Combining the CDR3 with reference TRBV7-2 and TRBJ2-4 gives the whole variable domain GAGVSQSPSNKVTEKGKDVELRCDPISGHTALYWYRQSLGQGLEFLIYFQGNSAPDKSGLPSDRFSAERTGGSVSTLTIQRTQQEDSAVYLCASSSPPLLAKNIQYFGAGTRLSVL.

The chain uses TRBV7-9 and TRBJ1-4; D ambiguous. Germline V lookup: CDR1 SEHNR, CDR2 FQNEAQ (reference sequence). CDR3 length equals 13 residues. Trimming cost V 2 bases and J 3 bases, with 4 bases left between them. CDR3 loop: CASSLNSNEKLFF. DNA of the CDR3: TGTGCCAGCAGCTTAAATTCTAATGAAAAACTGTTTTTT.

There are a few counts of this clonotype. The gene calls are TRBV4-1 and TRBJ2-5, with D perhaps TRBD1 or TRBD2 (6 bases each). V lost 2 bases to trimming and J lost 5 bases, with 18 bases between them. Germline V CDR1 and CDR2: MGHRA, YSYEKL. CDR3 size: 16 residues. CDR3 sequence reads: CASSQMSEGGLETQYF. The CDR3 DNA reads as TGCGCCAGCAGCCAAATGTCTGAGGGGGGTTTGGAGACCCAGTACTTC.

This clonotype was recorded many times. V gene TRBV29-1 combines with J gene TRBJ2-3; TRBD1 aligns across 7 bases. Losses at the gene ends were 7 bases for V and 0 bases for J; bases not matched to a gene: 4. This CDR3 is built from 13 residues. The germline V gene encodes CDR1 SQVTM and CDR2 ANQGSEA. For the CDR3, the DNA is TGCAGCGCCATGGGACAGAGCACAGATACGCAGTATTTT. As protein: CSAMGQSTDTQYF.

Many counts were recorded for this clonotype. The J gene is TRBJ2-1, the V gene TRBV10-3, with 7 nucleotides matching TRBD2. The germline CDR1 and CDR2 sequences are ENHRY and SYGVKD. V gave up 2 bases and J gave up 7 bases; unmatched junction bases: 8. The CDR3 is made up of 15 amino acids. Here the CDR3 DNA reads TGTGCCATCAGTGAGCAGTCTAGCGGCACGAATGAGCAGTTCTTC. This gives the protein CAISEQSSGTNEQFF.

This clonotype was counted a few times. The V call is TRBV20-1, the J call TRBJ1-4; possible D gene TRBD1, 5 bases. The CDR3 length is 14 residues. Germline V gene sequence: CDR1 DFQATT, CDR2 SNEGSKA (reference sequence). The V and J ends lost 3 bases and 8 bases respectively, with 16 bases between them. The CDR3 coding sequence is TGCAGTGCTAGGAGGGACCGGGTGACAGAAAAACTGTTTTTT. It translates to CSARRDRVTEKLFF.

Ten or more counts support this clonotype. For the CDR3, the DNA is TGTGCCATCAGTGGTGACAGGGGGCGGAATCAGCCCCAGCATTTT. Translating gives CAISGDRGRNQPQHF. The gene calls are TRBV10-3 and TRBJ1-5, with 10 bases lining up with TRBD1. The CDR3 loop spans 15 amino acids. In germline, CDR1 is ENHRY, CDR2 SYGVKD. After removal of 4 bases from V and 4 bases from J, the junction contained 4 bases not matched to a gene.

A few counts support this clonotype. This CDR3 is CASSELLGGRTQYF. CDR3 DNA sequence: TGTGCCAGCAGTGAATTGCTAGGCGGCCGGACCCAGTACTTC. V usage is TRBV25-1 and J usage is TRBJ2-5; the D is unclear. The V end was cut by 1 base, the J end by 7 bases, with 13 bases between. The CDR3 runs 14 residues. The germline gives CDR1 MGHDK, CDR2 SYGVNS.

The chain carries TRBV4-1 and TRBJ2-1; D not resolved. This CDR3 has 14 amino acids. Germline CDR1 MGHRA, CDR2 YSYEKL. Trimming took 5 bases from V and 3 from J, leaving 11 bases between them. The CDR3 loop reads CASSAPGIYNEQFF. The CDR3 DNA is TGCGCCAGCAGCGCCCCGGGCATCTACAATGAGCAGTTCTTC.

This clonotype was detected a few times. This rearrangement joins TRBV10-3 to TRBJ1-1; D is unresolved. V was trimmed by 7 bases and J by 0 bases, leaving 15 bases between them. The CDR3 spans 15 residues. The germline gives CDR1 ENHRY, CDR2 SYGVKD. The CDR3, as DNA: TGTGCCATCAAAGAGGGCTTAGAGATGAACACTGAAGCTTTCTTT. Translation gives CAIKEGLEMNTEAFF.

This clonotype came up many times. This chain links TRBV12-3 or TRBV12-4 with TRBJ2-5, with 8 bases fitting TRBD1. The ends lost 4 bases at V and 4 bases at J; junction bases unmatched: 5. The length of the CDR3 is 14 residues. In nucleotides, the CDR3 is TGTGCCAGCAGTTGGCTCAGGGGGCGAGAGACCCAGTACTTC. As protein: CASSWLRGRETQYF.

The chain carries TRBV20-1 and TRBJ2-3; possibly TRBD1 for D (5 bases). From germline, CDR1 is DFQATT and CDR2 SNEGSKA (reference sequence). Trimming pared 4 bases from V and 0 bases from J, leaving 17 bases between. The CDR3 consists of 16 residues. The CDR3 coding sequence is TGCAGTGCTACGAGCCGGTTAGGGGCTAGCACAGATACGCAGTATTTT. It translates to CSATSRLGASTDTQYF.

The CDR3 bases are TGCGCCAGCAGCTTGGAGTGGTCGGGCAGCTCCTACGAGCAGTACTTC. Translating it yields CASSLEWSGSSYEQYF. V and J are TRBV5-1 and TRBJ2-7; D uncertain. The CDR3 loop spans 16 amino acids. Germline CDR1 is SGHRS and CDR2 is YFSETQ. Trimming shortened V by 0 bases and J by 0 bases, and 13 bases separated the two germline ends. The full variable domain, its missing parts supplied by reference TRBV5-1 and TRBJ2-7, is KAGVTQTPRYLIKTRGQQVTLSCSPISGHRSVSWYQQTPGQGLQFLFEYFSETQRNKGNFPGRFSGRQFSNSRSEMNVSTLELGDSALYLCASSLEWSGSSYEQYFGPGTRLTVT.

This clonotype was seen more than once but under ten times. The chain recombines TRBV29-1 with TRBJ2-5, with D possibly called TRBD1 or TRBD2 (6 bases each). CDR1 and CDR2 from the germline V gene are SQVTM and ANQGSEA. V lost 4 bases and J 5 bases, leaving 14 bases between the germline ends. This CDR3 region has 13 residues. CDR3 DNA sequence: TGCAGCGTTGTCCCGGGGGCTGATGAGACCCAGTACTTC. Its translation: CSVVPGADETQYF.

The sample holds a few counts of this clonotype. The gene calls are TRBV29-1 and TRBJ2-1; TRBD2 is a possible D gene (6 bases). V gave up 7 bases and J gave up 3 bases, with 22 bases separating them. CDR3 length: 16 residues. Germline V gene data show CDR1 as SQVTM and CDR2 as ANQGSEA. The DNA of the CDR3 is TGCAGCGCCCACCGGGAGACCTGGGGGTACTACAATGAGCAGTTCTTC. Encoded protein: CSAHRETWGYYNEQFF.

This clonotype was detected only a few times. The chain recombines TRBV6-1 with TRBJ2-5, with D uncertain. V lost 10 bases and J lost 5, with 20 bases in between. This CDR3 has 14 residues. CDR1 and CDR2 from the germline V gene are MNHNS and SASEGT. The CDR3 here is CATAGLSPSETQYF. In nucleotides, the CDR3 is TGTGCCACCGCCGGGCTATCCCCTTCGGAGACCCAGTACTTC.